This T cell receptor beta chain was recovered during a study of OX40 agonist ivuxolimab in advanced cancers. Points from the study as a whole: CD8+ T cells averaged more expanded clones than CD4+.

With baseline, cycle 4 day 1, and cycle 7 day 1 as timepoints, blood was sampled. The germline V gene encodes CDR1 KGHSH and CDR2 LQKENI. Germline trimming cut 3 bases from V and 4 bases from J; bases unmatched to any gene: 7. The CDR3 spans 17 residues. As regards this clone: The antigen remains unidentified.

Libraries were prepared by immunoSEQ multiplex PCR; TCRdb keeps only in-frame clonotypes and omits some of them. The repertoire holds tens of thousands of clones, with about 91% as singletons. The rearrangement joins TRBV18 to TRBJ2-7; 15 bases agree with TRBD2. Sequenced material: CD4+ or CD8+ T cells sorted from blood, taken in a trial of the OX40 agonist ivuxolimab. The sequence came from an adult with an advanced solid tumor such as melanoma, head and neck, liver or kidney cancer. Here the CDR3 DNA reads TGTGCCAGCTCACCCCCGGGACTAGCGGGGGGAGGTTACGAGCAGTACTTC. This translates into CASSPPGLAGGGYEQYF.